Shown below are 5 T cell receptor beta chains from a single sample sequenced in a study of cytomegalovirus exposure and HLA in healthy donors. Primers included in the PCR were 60 Vbeta and 13 Jbeta primers. Assay used: immunoSEQ multiplex PCR; TCRdb lists only in-frame clones, some missing. This sample yields over 150,000 clones, of which roughly 77% are seen a single time; 2% to 2.5% belongs to the top ten. Sequences were obtained from PBMCs. Source of these receptors: a man aged 45-65 years in good health and CMV-seropositive.

The chain recombines TRBV11-2 with TRBJ2-5; TRBD2 matches 13 bases. The trim removed 1 base at V and 4 bases at J, leaving 0 bases unmatched. The CDR3 extends over 15 amino acids. Germline V lookup: CDR1 SGHAT, CDR2 FQNNGV. The CDR3 sequence: CASSLGLAGGETQYF. The CDR3 DNA is TGTGCCAGCAGCTTAGGACTAGCGGGGGGAGAGACCCAGTACTTC.

The rearrangement uses TRBV2 and TRBJ2-7; D is undetermined. The germline V gene has CDR1 SNHLY and CDR2 FYNNEI. This CDR3 spans 9 amino acids. Trimming pared 8 bases from V and 5 bases from J, leaving 4 bases between. The CDR3: CASGHEQYF. CDR3 DNA sequence: TGTGCCAGCGGGCACGAGCAGTACTTC.

V is TRBV6-4 and J is TRBJ1-1; D gene ambiguous. V lost 6 bases and J lost 1, with 9 bases in between. Looked up from germline, CDR1 is MRHNA and CDR2 is SNTAGT. This CDR3 has 13 residues. Written as DNA, the CDR3 is TGTGCCAGCAGGGCCGCGGAGAACACTGAAGCTTTCTTT. It is translated as CASRAAENTEAFF.

The chain recombines TRBV25-1 with TRBJ2-5; TRBD2 might be the D (6 bases). The J call may be faulty, since TRBJ2-7 better matches the DNA end. The germline CDR1 and CDR2 sequences are MGHDK and SYGVNS. The CDR3 totals 17 residues. The CDR3 nucleotides are TGTGCCAGCAGTCCGGGACTTACGCTTACTCACTCCTACGAGCAGTACTTC. It is translated as CASSPGLTLTHSYEQYF.

The chain recombines TRBV10-2 with TRBJ2-3; D unresolved. The CDR3 contains 14 residues. The germline CDR1 and CDR2 sequences are WSHSY and SAAADI. The ends were cut back, 1 base at V and 7 bases at J, with 12 bases in the middle. As DNA, the CDR3 is TGCGCCAGCAGTGAGTTCCCCGACAAAAATACGCAGTATTTT. It is translated as CASSEFPDKNTQYF.